This T cell receptor beta chain appears in the sequencing data of a study of cytomegalovirus exposure and HLA in healthy donors. Study conclusions and caveats: The authors confirmed in vitro that a few CMV-associated chains were specific for CMV antigens. The study put 150 or so TCR beta chains on its list as cytomegalovirus-associated. At a 0.05 false discovery rate, a later analysis found approximately 15,000 TCR beta sequences to be associated with HLA alleles.

Germline V lookup: CDR1 ENHRY, CDR2 SYGVKD. This CDR3 spans 14 amino acids. The V and J ends lost 5 bases and 8 bases, in that order; junction bases with no gene match: 7. Amplification used 60 Vbeta primers and 13 Jbeta primers. Assay: immunoSEQ multiplex PCR; the TCRdb copy retains only in-frame clones and omits some. The sample lists 250,000 to 300,000 clones, 80% to 95% occurring once. With regard to this clone: What it binds is not known.

The J gene is TRBJ1-3, the V gene TRBV10-3, with 9 bases fitting TRBD1. This receptor was taken from a girl between 2 and 10 years old in good health and CMV-seronegative. Material for sequencing was PBMCs. CDR3: CAISRQGERDTIYF. Written as DNA, the CDR3 is TGTGCCATCAGTCGACAGGGGGAAAGGGACACCATATATTTT.